The rows below give T cell receptor beta chains drawn from one sample of a study of shared T cell receptors in the human thymus. Here immunoSEQ multiplex PCR was the method, and the copy in TCRdb shows in-frame clones only, minus some. The sample has approximately 760,000 clones, approximately 85% seen once. These same data were also listed under a study on human thymus T cells.

The source material was thymocytes. Every receptor here comes from a girl in the first two years of life with a congenital heart defect. Both conserved end residues are part of each CDR3. The order of the fields is D gene, V gene, J gene, clone size, CDR3 protein, CDR3 DNA. D genes are given only for firm matches. Clone size appears in some rows only: once, few, many, or a class for an expanded clone.

>-|TRBV28|TRBJ1-6|-
CASSLEGGLHF
TGTGCCAGCAGTTTGGAAGGGGGCCTCCACTTT
>TRBD1|TRBV6-4|TRBJ1-6|once
CASSDTLARQGANSPLHF
TGTGCCAGCAGTGACACCCTAGCTAGACAGGGGGCAAATTCACCCCTCCACTTT
>TRBD1|TRBV29-1|TRBJ1-3|-
CSVRTGDASGNTIYF
TGCAGCGTGCGAACAGGGGACGCCTCTGGAAACACCATATATTTT
>TRBD1|TRBV5-1|TRBJ2-3|once
CASSLERTGSDTQYF
TGCGCCAGCAGCTTGGAAAGGACAGGGTCAGATACGCAGTATTTT
>-|TRBV7-2|TRBJ1-5|-
CASSISPVRNQPQHF
TGTGCCAGCAGCATCTCCCCGGTGCGCAATCAGCCCCAGCATTTT
>TRBD2|TRBV5-1|TRBJ2-7|-
CASGIGGDYEQYF
TGCGCCAGCGGGATCGGGGGGGACTACGAGCAGTACTTC
>-|TRBV5-1|TRBJ1-1|-
CASSLDRVTEAFF
TGCGCCAGCAGCTTGGACAGGGTCACTGAAGCTTTCTTT
>TRBD1|TRBV28|TRBJ2-7|-
CASSLGTGGEEQYF
TGTGCCAGCAGTTTAGGGACAGGGGGCGAAGAGCAGTACTTC
>TRBD1|TRBV28|TRBJ1-2|-
CASSFGQGLNYGYTF
TGTGCCAGCAGTTTCGGACAGGGGCTGAACTATGGCTACACCTTC
>-|TRBV7-9|TRBJ1-6|once
CASSLNRVPYSPLHF
TGTGCCAGCAGCTTGAACAGGGTCCCCTATTCACCCCTCCACTTT
>-|TRBV2|TRBJ1-2|-
CASSYRTSNYGYTF
TGTGCCAGCAGTTACAGAACGAGTAACTATGGCTACACCTTC
>-|TRBV2|TRBJ1-5|-
CASSAGGNSNQPQHF
TGTGCCAGCAGCGCGGGAGGGAATAGCAATCAGCCCCAGCATTTT
>-|TRBV7-9|TRBJ1-1|-
CASSLVDTEAFF
TGTGCCAGCAGCTTAGTCGACACTGAAGCTTTCTTT
>-|TRBV4-2|TRBJ2-1|-
CASSPDSFNEQFF
TGTGCCAGCAGCCCGGACTCATTCAATGAGCAGTTCTTC
>TRBD1|TRBV28|TRBJ2-4|-
CASSLWPRDRLAKNIQYF
TGTGCCAGCAGTTTATGGCCAAGGGACAGGTTAGCCAAAAACATTCAGTACTTC
>-|TRBV19|TRBJ2-3|-
CASSTGQSRTDTQYF
TGTGCCAGTAGTACCGGACAGTCCCGCACCGATACGCAGTATTTT
>TRBD1|TRBV10-3|TRBJ1-2|-
CAITMDREAYASGGYTF
TGTGCCATCACCATGGACAGGGAGGCCTATGCTTCTGGGGGCTACACCTTC
>-|TRBV6-5|TRBJ1-2|-
CASSYSLRDGWYGYTF
TGTGCCAGCAGTTACTCTCTCCGCGACGGGTGGTATGGCTACACCTTC
>-|TRBV10-2|TRBJ1-2|few
CATVERRGYGYTF
TGCGCCACCGTAGAGCGTCGGGGCTATGGCTACACCTTC
>TRBD1|TRBV7-2|TRBJ2-7|-
CASSSRWDRASYEQYF
TGTGCCAGCAGCTCCCGATGGGACAGGGCATCCTACGAGCAGTACTTC
>-|TRBV14|TRBJ2-7|-
CASSQAPLRGGGWEQYF
TGTGCCAGCAGCCAAGCCCCCTTACGAGGGGGAGGGTGGGAGCAGTACTTC
>-|TRBV28|TRBJ1-5|few
CASTPRGINQPQHF
TGTGCCAGCACCCCCAGGGGAATAAATCAGCCCCAGCATTTT
>-|TRBV21-1|TRBJ1-6|-
CASSKTFAGGLKSPLHF
TGTGCCAGCAGCAAAACATTTGCTGGAGGTTTGAAGTCACCCCTCCACTTT
>-|TRBV6-1|TRBJ1-2|-
CASSRIGQDGYTF
TGTGCCAGCAGTCGGATAGGCCAGGATGGCTACACCTTC
>-|TRBV4-1|TRBJ1-6|-
CASSQLVKEGLASYNSPLHF
TGCGCCAGCAGCCAACTCGTAAAGGAGGGTCTGGCCTCCTATAATTCACCCCTCCACTTT
>TRBD1|TRBV27|TRBJ2-3|-
CASAPRWGQGIGGHTDTQYF
TGTGCCAGCGCCCCCCGGTGGGGACAGGGGATAGGTGGGCACACAGATACGCAGTATTTT
>TRBD1|TRBV2|TRBJ1-4|-
CASSNDRGQSNEKLFF
TGTGCCAGCAGTAATGACAGGGGGCAATCTAATGAAAAACTGTTTTTT
>-|TRBV4-1|TRBJ2-3|-
CASSQAGFLELTDTQYF
TGCGCCAGCAGCCAGGCCGGATTCCTAGAACTCACAGATACGCAGTATTTT
>-|TRBV5-6|TRBJ1-2|-
CASSSNNSGWGDGYTF
TGTGCCAGCAGCTCGAACAATTCAGGTTGGGGGGATGGCTACACCTTC
>-|TRBV6-6|TRBJ1-2|-
CASSYEQAHNYGYTF
TGTGCCAGCAGTTACGAGCAGGCCCACAACTATGGCTACACCTTC
>-|TRBV29-1|TRBJ2-7|-
CSVGPGDPPYEQYF
TGCAGCGTTGGTCCAGGGGACCCTCCCTACGAGCAGTACTTC
>-|TRBV7-6|TRBJ1-5|-
CASSLVQNQPQHF
TGTGCCAGCAGCTTAGTCCAGAATCAGCCCCAGCATTTT
>-|TRBV15|TRBJ1-5|few
CATSRQGYQPQHF
TGTGCCACCAGCAGACAGGGGTATCAGCCCCAGCATTTT
>-|TRBV4-1|TRBJ1-1|-
CASSPWPRHGTEAFF
TGCGCCAGCAGCCCCTGGCCGAGGCATGGCACTGAAGCTTTCTTT
>TRBD1|TRBV19|TRBJ1-1|once
CASSPHRDRGLNTEAFF
TGTGCCAGTAGTCCTCACCGGGACAGGGGACTTAACACTGAAGCTTTCTTT
>-|TRBV4-1|TRBJ2-1|-
CASSQDLVADSYNEQFF
TGCGCCAGCAGCCAAGATTTGGTAGCGGACTCCTACAATGAGCAGTTCTTC
>-|TRBV12-5|TRBJ2-3|-
CASGLSHTSTDTQYF
TGTGCTAGTGGTTTGTCACATACGAGCACAGATACGCAGTATTTT
>-|TRBV13|TRBJ2-5|few
CASSFRAGWETQYF
TGTGCCAGCAGCTTCCGGGCGGGGTGGGAGACCCAGTACTTC
>-|TRBV6-5|TRBJ1-2|-
CASSYQNPMNYGYTF
TGTGCCAGCAGTTACCAGAACCCGATGAACTATGGCTACACCTTC
>-|TRBV5-1|TRBJ2-1|-
CASSYQLDRTAYNEQFF
TGCGCCAGCAGCTATCAATTAGACAGGACCGCCTACAATGAGCAGTTCTTC
>-|TRBV29-1|TRBJ1-2|-
CSVATRPTEDYGYTF
TGCAGCGTGGCAACTCGACCCACCGAGGACTATGGCTACACCTTC
>-|TRBV7-9|TRBJ2-3|-
CASSFIAGPRSSTDTQYF
TGTGCCAGCAGCTTTATTGCGGGGCCCAGATCGAGCACAGATACGCAGTATTTT